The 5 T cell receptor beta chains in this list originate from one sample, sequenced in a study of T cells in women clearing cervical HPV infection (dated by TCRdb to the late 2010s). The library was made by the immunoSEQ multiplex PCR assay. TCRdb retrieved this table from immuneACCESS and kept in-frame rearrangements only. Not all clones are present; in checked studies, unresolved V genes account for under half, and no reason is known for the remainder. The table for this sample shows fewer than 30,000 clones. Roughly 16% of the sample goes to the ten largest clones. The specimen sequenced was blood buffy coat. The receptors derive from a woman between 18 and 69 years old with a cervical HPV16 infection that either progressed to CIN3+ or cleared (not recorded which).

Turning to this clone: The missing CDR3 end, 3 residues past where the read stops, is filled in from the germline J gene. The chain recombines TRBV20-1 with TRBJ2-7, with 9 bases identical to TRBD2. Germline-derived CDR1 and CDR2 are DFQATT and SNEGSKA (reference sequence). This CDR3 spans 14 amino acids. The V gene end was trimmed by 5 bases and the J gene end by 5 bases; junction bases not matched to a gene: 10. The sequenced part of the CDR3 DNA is TGCAGTGCTCAGTACGGGACTAGCAGCCACGAG. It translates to CSAQYGTSSHE. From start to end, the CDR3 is CSAQYGTSSHEQYF.

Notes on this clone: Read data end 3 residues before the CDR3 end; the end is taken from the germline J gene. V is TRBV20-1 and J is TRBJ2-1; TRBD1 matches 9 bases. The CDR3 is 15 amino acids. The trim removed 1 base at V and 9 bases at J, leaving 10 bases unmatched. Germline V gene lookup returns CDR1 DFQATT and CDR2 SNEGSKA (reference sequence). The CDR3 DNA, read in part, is TGCAGTGCTAGAGTTGGGACAGGGACGGAGGGTGAG. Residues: CSARVGTGTEGE. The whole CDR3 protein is CSARVGTGTEGEQFF.

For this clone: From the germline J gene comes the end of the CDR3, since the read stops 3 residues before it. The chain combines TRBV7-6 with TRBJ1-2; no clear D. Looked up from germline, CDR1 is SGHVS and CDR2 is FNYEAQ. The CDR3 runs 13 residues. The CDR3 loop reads CASSLESRGGYTF. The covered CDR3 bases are TGTGCCAGCAGCTTAGAAAGTCGGGGAGGC.

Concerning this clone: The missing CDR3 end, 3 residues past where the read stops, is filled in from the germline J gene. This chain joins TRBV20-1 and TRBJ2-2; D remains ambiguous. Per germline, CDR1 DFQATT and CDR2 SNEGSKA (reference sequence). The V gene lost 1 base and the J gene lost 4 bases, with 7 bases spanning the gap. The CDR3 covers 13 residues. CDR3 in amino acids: CSARGQSTGELFF. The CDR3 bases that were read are TGCAGTGCTAGAGGACAATCCACCGGGGAG.

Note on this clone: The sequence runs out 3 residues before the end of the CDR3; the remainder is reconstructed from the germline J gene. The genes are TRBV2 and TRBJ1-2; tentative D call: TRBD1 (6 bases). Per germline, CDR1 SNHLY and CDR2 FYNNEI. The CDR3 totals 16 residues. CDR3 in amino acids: CASSEALAGGGETYTF. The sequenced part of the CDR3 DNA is TGTGCCAGCAGTGAAGCGCTGGCGGGGGGCGGGGAGACC.